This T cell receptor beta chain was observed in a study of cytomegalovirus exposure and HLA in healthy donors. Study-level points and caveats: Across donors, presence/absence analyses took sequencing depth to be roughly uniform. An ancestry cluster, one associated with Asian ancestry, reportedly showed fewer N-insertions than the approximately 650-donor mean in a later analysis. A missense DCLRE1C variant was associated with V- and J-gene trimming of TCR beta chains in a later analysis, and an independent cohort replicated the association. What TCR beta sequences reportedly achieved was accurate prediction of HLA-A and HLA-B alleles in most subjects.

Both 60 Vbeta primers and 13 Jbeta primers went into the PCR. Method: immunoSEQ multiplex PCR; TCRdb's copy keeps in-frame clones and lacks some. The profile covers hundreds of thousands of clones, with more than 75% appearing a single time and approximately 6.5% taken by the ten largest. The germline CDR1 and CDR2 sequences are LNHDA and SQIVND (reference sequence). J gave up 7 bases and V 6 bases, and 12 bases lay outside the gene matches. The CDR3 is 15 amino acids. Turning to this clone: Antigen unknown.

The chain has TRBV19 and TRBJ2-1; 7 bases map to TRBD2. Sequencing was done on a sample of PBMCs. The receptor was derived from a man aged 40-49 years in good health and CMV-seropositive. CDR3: CASRLGDYGANEQFF. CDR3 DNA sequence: TGTGCCAGTAGGCTGGGGGACTACGGAGCGAATGAGCAGTTCTTC.